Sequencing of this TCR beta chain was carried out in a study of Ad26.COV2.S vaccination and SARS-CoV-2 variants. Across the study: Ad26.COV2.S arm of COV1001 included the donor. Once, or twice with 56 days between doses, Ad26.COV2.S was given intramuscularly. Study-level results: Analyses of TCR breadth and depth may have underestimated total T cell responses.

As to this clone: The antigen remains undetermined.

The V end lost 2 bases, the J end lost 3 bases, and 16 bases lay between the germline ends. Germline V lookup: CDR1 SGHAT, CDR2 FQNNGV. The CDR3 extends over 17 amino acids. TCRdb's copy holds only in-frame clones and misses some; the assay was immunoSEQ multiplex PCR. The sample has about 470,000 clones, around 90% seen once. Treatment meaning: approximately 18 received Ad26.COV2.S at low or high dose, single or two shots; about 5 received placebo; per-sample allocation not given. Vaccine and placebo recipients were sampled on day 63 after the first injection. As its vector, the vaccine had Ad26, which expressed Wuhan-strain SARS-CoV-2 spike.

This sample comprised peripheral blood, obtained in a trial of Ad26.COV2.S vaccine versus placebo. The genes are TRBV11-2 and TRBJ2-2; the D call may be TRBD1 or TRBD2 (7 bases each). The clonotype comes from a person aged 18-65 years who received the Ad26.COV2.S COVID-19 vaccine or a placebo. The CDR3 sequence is CASSLTQGGAYTGELFF. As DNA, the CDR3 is TGTGCCAGCAGCTTAACCCAGGGGGGGGCGTACACCGGGGAGCTGTTTTTT.